These 13 T cell receptor beta chains share one sample of origin, sequenced in a study of T-cell memory formation after mild COVID-19. TCRdb recomputed calls from the 5' RACE reads with MiXCR, one row per CDR3 protein. The sample shows 150,000 to 200,000 distinct CDR3 sequences, roughly 16% of them seen only once. Sequencing was done on a sample of PBMCs or a T cell subset sorted from them (not recorded which). The source of these receptors is an adult woman who had mild COVID-19 (a few samples of this study predate the infection). Cell type and time point are not known.

The chain recombines TRBV7-2 with TRBJ2-5, with a tentative D call TRBD1 (5 bases). V lost 3 bases and J lost 1, with 12 bases in between. CDR3 length: 15 amino acids. CDR1 and CDR2 from the germline V gene are SGHTA and FQGNSA. The CDR3: CASSFKRQLQETQYF. In DNA, the CDR3 is TGTGCCAGCAGCTTCAAGAGACAGCTCCAAGAGACCCAGTACTTC.

The J gene is TRBJ2-7, the V gene TRBV5-1; D is ambiguous. The ends were cut back, 0 bases at V and 5 bases at J, with 9 bases in the middle. Germline V CDR1 and CDR2: SGHRS, YFSETQ. CDR3 length equals 13 residues. The chain's CDR3 is CASSLVARDEQYF. CDR3 sequence (DNA): TGCGCCAGCAGCTTGGTGGCCCGTGACGAGCAGTACTTC.

This clonotype was counted only a few times. The chain recombines TRBV24-1 with TRBJ2-1, with TRBD1 matching 8 bases. J was trimmed by 5 bases and V by 3 bases; bases with no gene match: 8. Germline assignment: CDR1 KGHDR and CDR2 SFDVKD. This CDR3 region has 16 residues. The CDR3 loop is CATSDIRTGLDNEQFF. As DNA, the CDR3 is TGTGCCACCAGTGATATTAGGACAGGGTTGGACAATGAGCAGTTCTTC.

This sequence joins TRBV6-2 or TRBV6-3 and TRBJ2-3, with 9 bases identical to TRBD2. The CDR3 consists of 14 residues. In germline, CDR1 is MNHEY, CDR2 SVGEGT. V was clipped by 3 bases and J by 5 bases; unmatched bases: 3. The DNA of the CDR3 is TGTGCCAGCAGTTATTGGCGGGAGGGAGATACGCAGTATTTT. It codes for CASSYWREGDTQYF.

This clonotype was counted only a few times. The V and J genes are TRBV6-5 and TRBJ1-1; TRBD1 might be the D (5 bases). Deletions cut 6 bases from V and 1 base from J, with 12 bases between. The germline gives CDR1 MNHEY, CDR2 SVGAGI. This CDR3 contains 14 residues. CDR3 amino acids: CASRIGVGNTEAFF. The CDR3 nucleotides read TGTGCCAGCAGGATAGGGGTGGGGAACACTGAAGCTTTCTTT.

The CDR3 nucleotides are TGTGCCAGCAGCTTTGGGGGGATGAACACTGAAGCTTTCTTT. It is translated as CASSFGGMNTEAFF. The rearrangement links TRBV7-9 to TRBJ1-1; D is possibly TRBD1 (5 bases). This CDR3 has 14 residues. Germline V gives CDR1 SEHNR, CDR2 FQNEAQ (reference sequence). Trimming took off 3 bases at V and 0 bases at J, with 8 bases between the two ends.

J is TRBJ2-7 and V is TRBV24-1, with TRBD2 matching over 10 bases. V dropped 5 bases and J dropped 8; count of bases not matched to a gene: 11. The CDR3 contains 15 residues. The germline V gene encodes CDR1 KGHDR and CDR2 SFDVKD. This chain's CDR3 is CATSVAGGPHEKQYF. In DNA form, the CDR3 reads TGTGCCACCAGTGTAGCGGGAGGCCCCCACGAGAAGCAGTACTTC.

This clonotype was observed a handful of times. This chain connects TRBV7-2 to TRBJ1-3; D gene unclear. CDR3 length equals 15 residues. Germline-derived CDR1 and CDR2 are SGHTA and FQGNSA. The V gene lost 6 bases and the J gene lost 4 bases, with 16 bases spanning the gap. DNA for the CDR3: TGTGCCAGCAGTCGTGACACTCTCCGAGGAAACACCATATATTTT. Its protein is CASSRDTLRGNTIYF.

This clonotype has a handful of counts. The V gene is TRBV30, the J gene TRBJ1-2, with 7 bases identical to TRBD1. CDR3 length: 15 amino acids. V was clipped by 5 bases and J by 2 bases; unmatched bases: 11. Germline CDR1 and CDR2: GTSNPN and SVGIG (reference sequence). CDR3 residues: CAWQKPGTANYGYTF. CDR3 coding DNA: TGTGCCTGGCAAAAACCCGGGACAGCCAACTATGGCTACACCTTC.

This chain joins TRBV7-2 and TRBJ2-1, with a weak D call TRBD1 (5 bases). Germline CDR1 reads SGHTA; CDR2 reads FQGNSA. The CDR3 has 16 residues. Trimming left V 5 bases short and J 6 bases short, with 20 bases between. The CDR3 region has the DNA TGTGCCAGCAGCCCCCTATATCAGGGAAGGGGCAATGAGCAGTTCTTC. This encodes CASSPLYQGRGNEQFF.

Only a few counts were recorded for this clonotype. The chain carries TRBV18 and TRBJ2-5; D gene uncertain. The V gene's germline CDR1 is KGHSH and CDR2 LQKENI. The V and J ends lost 1 base and 1 base respectively, with 4 bases between them. The CDR3 is 13 residues long. CDR3 region: CASSPRPQETQYF. The CDR3 region has the DNA TGTGCCAGCTCACCACGCCCCCAAGAGACCCAGTACTTC.

This chain links TRBV12-3 or TRBV12-4 with TRBJ1-1; D gene unclear. Trimming took off 6 bases at V and 5 bases at J, with 13 bases between the two ends. The CDR3 runs to 13 residues. The CDR3 DNA reads TGTGCCAGCAGCCGTTATACTAGGACTGAAGCTTTCTTT. Amino acid sequence: CASSRYTRTEAFF.

The chain combines TRBV3-1 with TRBJ2-3; D is uncertain. CDR3 length equals 12 residues. Trimming removed 4 bases from V and 3 bases from J, with 5 bases in between. Germline CDR1 and CDR2: LGHDT and YNNKEL (reference sequence). CDR3 amino acids: CASSLMTDTQYF. CDR3 DNA: TGTGCCAGCAGCCTTATGACAGATACGCAGTATTTT.